Listed below are T cell receptor beta chains from one sample, sequenced in a study of cytomegalovirus exposure and HLA in healthy donors. Using immunoSEQ multiplex PCR, the repertoire was profiled, and TCRdb retains in-frame clones only, with some absent. This table has over 130,000 clones, over 75% appearing once. Sequencing input: PBMCs. These receptors came from a woman in her thirties or forties in good health and CMV-seronegative. CDR3s include the opening cysteine and the closing phenylalanine or tryptophan. Fields, in order: J gene, D gene, clone size, V gene, CDR3 protein, CDR3 DNA. The D gene is left open where the match is weak. Clone size is shown for a subset of rows, as once, few, many or a class of expanded clone.

>TRBJ1-1|-|-|TRBV7-9
CASSLVVSEAFF
TGTGCCAGCAGCTTAGTAGTCTCTGAAGCTTTCTTT
>TRBJ1-5|TRBD1|-|TRBV5-4
CASSSGQGINQPQHF
TGTGCCAGCAGCTCGGGACAGGGTATCAATCAGCCCCAGCATTTT
>TRBJ1-2|-|-|TRBV6-1
CASSEGDYGYTF
TGTGCCAGCAGTGAAGGAGACTATGGCTACACCTTC
>TRBJ2-1|-|-|TRBV19
CASSIYGSFDEQFF
TGTGCCAGTAGTATCTACGGGAGTTTCGATGAGCAGTTCTTC
>TRBJ2-3|TRBD2|-|TRBV5-1
CASSLSSGTADTQYF
TGCGCCAGCAGCTTATCTAGCGGAACCGCAGATACGCAGTATTTT
>TRBJ2-1|-|-|TRBV11-3
CASSLIGEGGNEQFF
TGTGCCAGCAGCTTGATCGGGGAAGGGGGCAATGAGCAGTTCTTC
>TRBJ1-4|-|-|TRBV6-6
CASRPGATNEKLFF
TGTGCCAGCAGGCCCGGGGCAACTAATGAAAAACTGTTTTTT
>TRBJ2-2|TRBD2|-|TRBV27
CASSLLAAGVNRELFF
TGTGCCAGCAGTTTACTGGCAGCGGGAGTTAATCGGGAGCTATTTTTT
>TRBJ2-7|TRBD1|-|TRBV11-2
CASSLSTGDGIYEQYF
TGTGCCAGCAGCTTATCAACAGGGGATGGTATCTACGAGCAGTACTTC
>TRBJ1-1|TRBD1|-|TRBV10-1
CASSERQGVDTEAFF
TGCGCCAGCAGTGAACGACAGGGGGTGGACACTGAAGCTTTCTTT
>TRBJ1-2|TRBD1|-|TRBV29-1
CSGSGQGGYTF
TGCAGCGGCTCGGGACAGGGCGGCTACACCTTC
>TRBJ2-5|-|-|TRBV5-6
CASSLAETQYF
TGTGCCAGCAGCTTAGCGGAGACCCAGTACTTC
>TRBJ2-2|-|-|TRBV2
CASSVEAGNTGELFF
TGTGCCAGCAGTGTCGAGGCGGGTAACACCGGGGAGCTGTTTTTT
>TRBJ2-3|-|-|TRBV7-8
CASSSHRDTGTDTQYF
TGTGCCAGCAGCTCACACCGGGACACTGGCACAGATACGCAGTATTTT
>TRBJ2-1|-|-|TRBV29-1
CSVEHFISYNEQFF
TGCAGCGTTGAGCACTTCATTTCCTACAATGAGCAGTTCTTC
>TRBJ2-7|-|-|TRBV7-6
CASSLARRDSSYEQYF
TGTGCCAGCAGCTTAGCTCGGCGGGACTCCTCCTACGAGCAGTACTTC
>TRBJ1-1|-|-|TRBV29-1
CSVEGYAGPNTEAFF
TGCAGCGTTGAGGGCTACGCGGGACCCAACACTGAAGCTTTCTTT
>TRBJ2-5|TRBD2|-|TRBV9
CASSVAAGGGETQYF
TGTGCCAGCAGCGTAGCGGCTGGGGGGGGAGAGACCCAGTACTTC
>TRBJ2-2|-|-|TRBV9
CASSAPGATGELFF
TGTGCCAGCAGCGCCCCAGGGGCCACCGGGGAGCTGTTTTTT
>TRBJ2-7|TRBD2|-|TRBV7-2
CASSITSGSLGEQYF
TGTGCCAGCAGCATTACTAGCGGATCCCTTGGGGAGCAGTACTTC
>TRBJ2-6|-|-|TRBV28
CASRHSSSSGANVLTF
TGTGCCAGCAGACACAGTTCGAGCTCTGGGGCCAACGTCCTGACTTTC
>TRBJ2-7|TRBD2|-|TRBV7-9
CSSSPTAGYGSYEQYF
TGTTCCAGCAGCCCGACAGCGGGATACGGGTCCTACGAGCAGTACTTC
>TRBJ2-7|-|-|TRBV2
CASSLGASGSYEQYF
TGTGCCAGCAGCCTTGGGGCGTCGGGCTCCTACGAGCAGTACTTC
>TRBJ2-1|TRBD1|-|TRBV5-8
CASSRGQGSYNEQFF
TGTGCCAGCAGCCGGGGACAGGGCTCCTACAATGAGCAGTTCTTC
>TRBJ2-7|-|-|TRBV2
CASSRGGATYEQYF
TGTGCCAGCAGTCGCGGTGGGGCCACCTACGAGCAGTACTTC
>TRBJ1-2|-|-|TRBV5-6
CASSLRGFGYTF
TGTGCCAGCAGCTTGAGGGGCTTTGGCTACACCTTC
>TRBJ1-5|-|-|TRBV11-2
CASSLAGQPQHF
TGTGCCAGCAGCTTAGCGGGTCAGCCCCAGCATTTT
>TRBJ1-2|TRBD1|once|TRBV30
CAWSRGGTGWYGYTF
TGTGCCTGGAGCCGAGGCGGGACAGGGTGGTATGGCTACACCTTC
>TRBJ2-6|-|-|TRBV18
CASSPLLQGTFPSGANVLTF
TGTGCCAGCTCACCACTGCTTCAGGGTACATTCCCCTCTGGGGCCAACGTCCTGACTTTC
>TRBJ2-2|-|-|TRBV18
CASSPSGAPSGTGELFF
TGTGCCAGCTCACCATCGGGAGCCCCCTCTGGCACCGGGGAGCTGTTTTTT
>TRBJ2-3|-|-|TRBV7-2
CASTIPPTDTQYF
TGTGCCAGCACCATCCCCCCCACAGATACGCAGTATTTT
>TRBJ2-1|-|once|TRBV5-1
CASSLSTSSYNEQFF
TGCGCCAGCAGCTTGTCCACCAGCTCCTACAATGAGCAGTTCTTC
>TRBJ2-1|TRBD1|-|TRBV25-1
CASSYTVFRQGGNEQFF
TGTGCCAGCAGCTATACCGTTTTCAGACAGGGTGGAAATGAGCAGTTCTTC
>TRBJ2-3|TRBD2|-|TRBV9
CASSVASGRNDDTQYF
TGTGCCAGCAGCGTAGCTAGCGGGAGAAATGATGATACGCAGTATTTT
>TRBJ2-2|-|-|TRBV6-6
CASWATGELFF
TGTGCCAGCTGGGCCACCGGGGAGCTGTTTTTT
>TRBJ1-1|-|-|TRBV6-1
CASTMGLNTEAFF
TGTGCCAGCACTATGGGCCTGAACACTGAAGCTTTCTTT
>TRBJ2-1|TRBD1|-|TRBV11-2
CASSAWDRGEGEQFF
TGTGCCAGCAGCGCTTGGGACAGGGGGGAGGGGGAGCAGTTCTTC
>TRBJ1-1|-|-|TRBV29-1
CSVTVQGAEAFF
TGCAGCGTTACTGTCCAGGGCGCTGAAGCTTTCTTT
>TRBJ1-5|-|-|TRBV4-3
CASSQDGGKAQHF
TGCGCCAGCAGCCAAGATGGAGGGAAAGCCCAGCATTTT
>TRBJ1-1|-|-|TRBV9
CASSASPRQDTEAFF
TGTGCCAGCAGCGCCTCACCGAGACAGGACACTGAAGCTTTCTTT